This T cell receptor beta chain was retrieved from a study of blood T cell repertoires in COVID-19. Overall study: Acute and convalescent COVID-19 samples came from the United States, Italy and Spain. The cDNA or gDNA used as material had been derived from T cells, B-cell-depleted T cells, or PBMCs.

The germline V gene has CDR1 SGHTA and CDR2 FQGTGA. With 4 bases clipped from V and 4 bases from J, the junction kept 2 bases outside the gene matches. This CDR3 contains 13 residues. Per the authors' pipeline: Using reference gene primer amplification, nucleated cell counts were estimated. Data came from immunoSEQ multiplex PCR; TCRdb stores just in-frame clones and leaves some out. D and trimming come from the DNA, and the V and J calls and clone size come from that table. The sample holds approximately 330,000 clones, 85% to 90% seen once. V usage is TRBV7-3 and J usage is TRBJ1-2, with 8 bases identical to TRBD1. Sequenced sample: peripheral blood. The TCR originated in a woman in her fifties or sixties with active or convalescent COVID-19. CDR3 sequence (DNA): TGTGCCAGCAGCTCCGGACAGGGCTATGGCTACACCTTC. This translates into CASSSGQGYGYTF.